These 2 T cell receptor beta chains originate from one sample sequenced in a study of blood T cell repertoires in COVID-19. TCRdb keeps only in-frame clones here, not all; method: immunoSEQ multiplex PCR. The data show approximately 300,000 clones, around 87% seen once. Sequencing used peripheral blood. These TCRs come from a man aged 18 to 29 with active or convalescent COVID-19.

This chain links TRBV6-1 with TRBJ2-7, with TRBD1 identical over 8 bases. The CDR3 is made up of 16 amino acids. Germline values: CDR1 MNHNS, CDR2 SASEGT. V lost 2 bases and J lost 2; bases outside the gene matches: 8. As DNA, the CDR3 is TGTGCCAGCAGTGAACCCCTGGACAGGGCTACCTACGAGCAGTACTTC. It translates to CASSEPLDRATYEQYF.

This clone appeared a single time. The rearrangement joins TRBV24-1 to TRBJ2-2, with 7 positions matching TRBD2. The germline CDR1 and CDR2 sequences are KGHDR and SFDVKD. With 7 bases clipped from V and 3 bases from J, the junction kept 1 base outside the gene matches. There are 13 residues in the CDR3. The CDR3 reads CATRAGDTGELFF. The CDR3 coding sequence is TGTGCCACCAGGGCGGGGGACACCGGGGAGCTGTTTTTT.